These 25 T cell receptor beta chains were sequenced from one sample in a study of PD-L1 blockade in urothelial cancer. Some clones are missing from TCRdb's copy, which holds only in-frame ones; the method was immunoSEQ multiplex PCR. The table records about 52,000 clones, 60% to 80% of them present only once. Sequenced material: PBMCs, taken around atezolizumab (anti-PD-L1) treatment. The receptors shown here come from a man aged 65-85 years with urothelial cancer.

This chain connects TRBV19 to TRBJ1-2; no firm D call. CDR1 LNHDA and CDR2 SQIVND come from the germline V gene (reference sequence). The length of the CDR3 is 13 residues. Trimming left V 4 bases short and J 6 bases short, with 12 bases between. CDR3 in DNA: TGTGCCAGTAGTACGCGGCAGCGTAATGGCTACACCTTC. Encoded protein: CASSTRQRNGYTF. The full variable domain, its missing parts supplied by reference TRBV19 and TRBJ1-2, is DGGITQSPKYLFRKEGQNVTLSCEQNLNHDAMYWYRQDPGQGLRLIYYSQIVNDFQKGDIAEGYSVSREKKESFPLTVTSAQKNPTAFYLCASSTRQRNGYTFGSGTRLTVV.

Only a few counts were recorded for this clone. The chain employs TRBV28 and TRBJ1-2; D is possibly TRBD1 (5 bases). V lost 5 bases to trimming and J lost 8 bases, with 9 bases between them. CDR1 is MDHEN, CDR2 SYDVKM, per germline. The CDR3 has 11 residues. The CDR3, as DNA: TGTGCCAGCAGTCAGGGTGGAGGCTACACCTTC. Protein: CASSQGGGYTF.

The chain uses TRBV4-2 and TRBJ2-2; TRBD1 matches 10 bases. V trimming: 4 bases; J trimming: 7 bases; junction bases outside the gene matches: 9. The germline V gene has CDR1 LGHNA and CDR2 YNFKEQ. The CDR3 has 16 amino acids. The CDR3 DNA reads TGTGCCAGCAGCCCAGGGGGACAGGGGTTTGGCGGGGAGCTGTTTTTT. Protein product: CASSPGGQGFGGELFF.

The chain is built from TRBV7-2 and TRBJ2-2; TRBD1 is a possible D gene (5 bases). CDR1 and CDR2 (germline): SGHTA, FQGNSA. This CDR3 has 14 amino acids. V was shortened by 3 bases and J by 0 bases, with 5 bases between the two germline ends. CDR3 amino acids: CASSLTANTGELFF. The CDR3 nucleotides read TGTGCCAGCAGCTTGACAGCGAACACCGGGGAGCTGTTTTTT.

The chain couples TRBV6-4 to TRBJ2-1, with 11 bases that match TRBD1. The ends lost 2 bases at V and 6 bases at J; junction bases unmatched: 0. The CDR3 sequence is 14 residues long. From germline, CDR1 is MRHNA and CDR2 SNTAGT. CDR3 sequence (DNA): TGTGCCAGCAGTGACGGGACAGGGGGCAATGAGCAGTTCTTC. Translating it yields CASSDGTGGNEQFF.

The chain combines TRBV7-9 with TRBJ1-1; D possibly corresponds to TRBD1 (6 bases). The CDR3 totals 13 residues. Germline-derived CDR1 and CDR2 are SEHNR and FQNEAQ (reference sequence). Written as DNA, the CDR3 is TGTGCGATAAACCACAGGGAGAACACTGAAGCTTTCTTT. Encoded protein: CAINHRENTEAFF.

The V gene is TRBV7-6, the J gene TRBJ2-1, with 13 bases fitting TRBD2. Germline assignment: CDR1 SGHVS and CDR2 FNYEAQ. V gave up 5 bases and J gave up 8 bases; unmatched junction bases: 9. The CDR3 loop spans 16 amino acids. The CDR3 sequence: CASSPPGLAGPYEQFF. The CDR3 DNA sequence: TGTGCCAGCAGCCCCCCGGGACTAGCGGGACCCTATGAGCAGTTCTTC.

About this clone itself: One junction end does not reproduce the germline sequence, and a read error may be involved. Other DNA sequences of this sample code for an identical CDR3. The chain uses TRBV6-5 and TRBJ2-3; 7 nucleotides line up with TRBD2. CDR1 is MNHEY and CDR2 is SVGAGI in the germline V gene. The CDR3 covers 15 residues. This CDR3 is CASSREGPPSDTQYF. Written as DNA, the CDR3 is TGTGCCAGCAGTAGGGAGGGTCCCCCGTCCGATACGCAGTACTTT.

The chain joins TRBV12-5 to TRBJ2-7; D uncertain. Germline V gene sequence: CDR1 LGHNT, CDR2 FRNRAP. The CDR3 totals 12 residues. With 2 bases removed from V and 7 bases from J, the gap between germline ends came to 9 bases. The CDR3 is CASGLILKEQYF. The DNA of the CDR3 is TGTGCTAGTGGTTTGATACTCAAGGAGCAGTACTTC.

This chain links TRBV7-2 with TRBJ2-3; 12 nucleotides agree with TRBD2. Trimming removed 4 bases from V and 3 bases from J; junction bases left unmatched: 5. This CDR3 comprises 16 residues. Germline CDR1 is SGHTA and CDR2 is FQGNSA. CDR3 sequence reads: CASSSGGTSGTDTQYF. The CDR3 bases are TGTGCCAGCAGCTCCGGGGGGACTAGCGGGACAGATACGCAGTATTTT.

This clone appeared a single time. V usage is TRBV5-1 and J usage is TRBJ2-1; 8 bases are a match to TRBD2. Germline-derived CDR1 and CDR2 are SGHRS and YFSETQ. This CDR3 has 16 residues. Germline trimming cut 0 bases from V and 3 bases from J; bases unmatched to any gene: 5. The CDR3 nucleotides are TGCGCCAGCAGCTTGGTTGCGACTAGCGTCTACAATGAGCAGTTCTTC. Translation: CASSLVATSVYNEQFF.

V gene TRBV5-1 combines with J gene TRBJ2-6; 9 bases align to TRBD1. Germline loops: CDR1 SGHRS, CDR2 YFSETQ. V was pared by 0 bases and J by 3 bases, with 1 base of the junction left unmatched. This CDR3 has 16 amino acids. The CDR3 protein is CASSLGTGVGANVLTF. CDR3 in DNA: TGCGCCAGCAGCTTGGGGACAGGGGTTGGGGCCAACGTCCTGACTTTC.

The chain has TRBV2 and TRBJ2-3, with 12 bases fitting TRBD2. Germline lookup yields CDR1 SNHLY and CDR2 FYNNEI. V shed 6 bases and J 4 bases; nucleotides not matched to a gene: 2. The CDR3 covers 14 residues. The CDR3 bases are TGTGCCAGCAGGAGACTAGCGGGAGCAGATACGCAGTATTTT. Translated: CASRRLAGADTQYF.

This sequence joins TRBV6-1 and TRBJ2-5, with 9 positions matching TRBD1. Trimming removed 7 bases from V and 4 bases from J; junction bases left unmatched: 4. The CDR3 sequence is 13 residues long. Germline CDR1 and CDR2: MNHNS and SASEGT. The CDR3 reads CASTRDRVETQYF. CDR3 sequence (DNA): TGTGCCAGCACCCGGGACAGGGTAGAGACCCAGTACTTC.

The rearrangement uses TRBV7-9 and TRBJ2-7; 10 nucleotides line up with TRBD2. This CDR3 is 16 amino acids long. The junction had 9 bases not matched to a gene; V was cut back by 4 bases and J by 3 bases. In germline, CDR1 is SEHNR, CDR2 FQNEAQ (reference sequence). CDR3 in DNA: TGTGCCAGCAGCTCATACGTAGCGGGAGGTGGCTACGAGCAGTACTTC. Its protein product is CASSSYVAGGGYEQYF.

This chain uses TRBV28 with TRBJ1-1; TRBD1 might be the D (6 bases). Trimming removed 5 bases at V and 0 bases at J, with 13 bases between. CDR1 is MDHEN and CDR2 is SYDVKM in the germline V gene. The CDR3 consists of 15 residues. Written as DNA, the CDR3 is TGTGCCAGCAGTCCTGGGACACCGGTGAACACTGAAGCTTTCTTT. It translates to CASSPGTPVNTEAFF.

In DNA, the CDR3 is TGTGCCAGCAGCCCGGGCCCGACTAGCATAGAGCAGTTCTTC. Translated, it gives CASSPGPTSIEQFF. This chain joins TRBV4-2 and TRBJ2-1; 7 bases are shared with TRBD2. The germline CDR1 and CDR2 sequences are LGHNA and YNFKEQ. CDR3 size: 14 residues. Unmatched junction bases numbered 10, after V lost 4 bases and J lost 10 bases.

This clone was observed a handful of times. J is TRBJ1-2 and V is TRBV5-8; TRBD1 aligns across 9 bases. The J segment lost 3 bases and the V segment lost 3 bases, leaving 6 bases of the junction unmatched. The CDR3 runs to 15 residues. CDR1 SGHTS and CDR2 YDEGEE come from the germline V gene. CDR3 sequence: CASSYWTGDHYGYTF. The CDR3 DNA sequence: TGTGCCAGCAGCTACTGGACAGGGGATCACTATGGCTACACCTTC.

The chain is built from TRBV10-3 and TRBJ2-5, with D tentatively TRBD2 (7 bases). Germline CDR1 is ENHRY and CDR2 is SYGVKD. There are 16 residues in the CDR3. V lost 0 bases to trimming and J lost 4 bases, with 15 bases between them. The CDR3 protein is CAISESAGAVGETQYF. CDR3 nucleotide sequence: TGTGCCATCAGTGAGTCCGCGGGGGCAGTAGGAGAGACCCAGTACTTC.

This clone has a single count. V and J are TRBV9 and TRBJ2-1, with TRBD2 matching 7 bases. The V gene's germline CDR1 is SGDLS and CDR2 YYNGEE. Losses at the gene ends were 0 bases for V and 9 bases for J; bases not matched to a gene: 9. This CDR3 is 15 amino acids long. CDR3 protein: CASSVASDRGGEQFF. The CDR3 region has the DNA TGTGCCAGCAGCGTAGCCTCGGACCGCGGGGGTGAGCAGTTCTTC.

J is TRBJ2-1 and V is TRBV7-2; weak D call: TRBD2 (6 bases). Deletions cut 3 bases from V and 2 bases from J, with 11 bases between. This CDR3 region has 15 residues. Germline loops: CDR1 SGHTA, CDR2 FQGNSA. As DNA, the CDR3 is TGTGCCAGCAGCTTCCTTTCGGGGGCCTACAATGAGCAGTTCTTC. This translates into CASSFLSGAYNEQFF. Complete variable domain (other parts from reference TRBV7-2 and TRBJ2-1): GAGVSQSPSNKVTEKGKDVELRCDPISGHTALYWYRQSLGQGLEFLIYFQGNSAPDKSGLPSDRFSAERTGGSVSTLTIQRTQQEDSAVYLCASSFLSGAYNEQFFGPGTRLTVL.

This chain uses TRBV12-5 with TRBJ2-7; 10 bases match TRBD1. Trimming cost V 1 base and J 3 bases; bases outside gene matches: 0. The CDR3 spans 14 residues. CDR1 and CDR2 from the germline V gene are LGHNT and FRNRAP. The CDR3 protein is CASGLGTGGYEQYF. Here the CDR3 DNA reads TGTGCTAGTGGTTTGGGGACAGGGGGCTACGAGCAGTACTTC.

The V gene is TRBV5-1, the J gene TRBJ2-7, with 13 nucleotides matching TRBD2. The CDR3 spans 16 residues. Per germline, CDR1 SGHRS and CDR2 YFSETQ. V lost 0 bases to trimming and J lost 3 bases; unmatched junction nucleotides: 3. The CDR3 nucleotides are TGCGCCAGCAGCTTGGCCGGGACTAGCGGGGTCTACGAGCAGTACTTC. Translating it yields CASSLAGTSGVYEQYF.

V gene TRBV7-9 combines with J gene TRBJ1-1, with D possibly matching TRBD1 (5 bases). Germline V gene sequence: CDR1 SEHNR, CDR2 FQNEAQ (reference sequence). The CDR3 sequence is 14 residues long. Trimming took off 2 bases at V and 1 base at J, with 8 bases between the two ends. The CDR3 coding sequence is TGTGCCAGCAGCTTACAGGGTACGAACACTGAAGCTTTCTTT. Translation gives CASSLQGTNTEAFF.

The rearrangement links TRBV6-5 to TRBJ1-4, with a possible D match to TRBD1 (5 bases). With 0 bases removed from V and 5 bases from J, the gap between germline ends came to 13 bases. CDR1 MNHEY and CDR2 SVGAGI come from the germline V gene. This CDR3 spans 16 amino acids. CDR3 protein: CASSYSQGAWNEKLFF. CDR3 coding DNA: TGTGCCAGCAGTTACTCGCAGGGCGCCTGGAATGAAAAACTGTTTTTT.